These T cell receptor beta chains were read from a single sample in a study of T cell repertoires in cytomegalovirus infection. TCRdb re-analysed the reads in MiXCR, keeping a single row per CDR3 protein. The data contain hundreds of thousands of distinct CDR3 sequences, approximately 10% of them singletons. The sample consisted of PBMCs. The receptors come from a human donor in good health (CMV status not recorded). Some clones in this sample may be carry-over from other donors' samples. CDR3s include the opening cysteine and the closing phenylalanine or tryptophan. D genes are given only for firm matches. Size is stated for part of the rows, as once, few or many counts, or as a class when the clone is expanded.

J gene: TRBJ1-4; clone size: many; D gene: NA; V gene: TRBV19; CDR3 DNA: TGTGCCAGTTCGGGCCCCCCGGTGGAAAAACTGTTTTTT; CDR3 protein: CASSGPPVEKLFF
J gene: TRBJ1-5; clone size: many; D gene: NA; V gene: TRBV29-1; CDR3 DNA: TGCAGCGTGACGAACGGTTCAGGGGCCCAGCCCCAGCATTTT; CDR3 protein: CSVTNGSGAQPQHF
J gene: TRBJ2-7; clone size: many; D gene: NA; V gene: TRBV7-3; CDR3 DNA: TGTGCCAGCACCCAGGGGGGGGGGCCCTCCCCCGTCTACGAGCAGTACTTC; CDR3 protein: CASTQGGGPSPVYEQYF
J gene: TRBJ1-1; clone size: many; D gene: TRBD1; V gene: TRBV5-1; CDR3 DNA: TGCGCCAGCAGCTTAGGGGACAGTCTGGGACGCACTGAAGCTTTCTTT; CDR3 protein: CASSLGDSLGRTEAFF
J gene: TRBJ2-1; clone size: few; D gene: NA; V gene: TRBV7-6; CDR3 DNA: TGTGCCAGCAGCTTAGGGTCAACTAGCGAGCAGTTCTTC; CDR3 protein: CASSLGSTSEQFF
J gene: TRBJ2-1; clone size: few; D gene: TRBD2; V gene: TRBV29-1; CDR3 DNA: TGCAGCGTTGGGGCGGGAGCCACTGAGCAGTTCTTC; CDR3 protein: CSVGAGATEQFF
J gene: TRBJ2-2; clone size: once; D gene: TRBD2; V gene: TRBV3-1; CDR3 DNA: TGTGCCAGCAGCCAAGATCCCCCCCAGCGGGAGGGAATCACCGGGGAGCTGTTTTTT; CDR3 protein: CASSQDPPQREGITGELFF
J gene: TRBJ2-6; clone size: few; D gene: NA; V gene: TRBV28; CDR3 DNA: TGTGCCAGCAGTCTACCCTTGAGGGTCTCTGGGGCCAACGTCCTGACTTTC; CDR3 protein: CASSLPLRVSGANVLTF
J gene: TRBJ2-7; clone size: many; D gene: TRBD1; V gene: TRBV11-2; CDR3 DNA: TGTGCCAGCAGCTTAGTACGTGGGACAGGGCCCGAGCAGTACTTC; CDR3 protein: CASSLVRGTGPEQYF
J gene: TRBJ2-1; clone size: many; D gene: TRBD2; V gene: TRBV7-3; CDR3 DNA: TGTGCCAGCAGCGGCGGGACTAACTCCTACAATGAGCAGTTCTTC; CDR3 protein: CASSGGTNSYNEQFF
J gene: TRBJ2-2; clone size: many; D gene: TRBD2; V gene: TRBV12-3/TRBV12-4; CDR3 DNA: TGTGCCAGCAGTCCACCGGGACTAGCCGTTACCGGGGAGCTGTTTTTT; CDR3 protein: CASSPPGLAVTGELFF
J gene: TRBJ2-7; clone size: few; D gene: TRBD1; V gene: TRBV9; CDR3 DNA: TGTGCCAGCAGCGTAGAAGGACAGGGCGGTCCTGACGAGCAGTACTTC; CDR3 protein: CASSVEGQGGPDEQYF
J gene: TRBJ1-6; clone size: few; D gene: NA; V gene: TRBV5-4; CDR3 DNA: TGTGCCAGCAGCCCCGAATTGGCTGGGGCCCTCCACTTT; CDR3 protein: CASSPELAGALHF
J gene: TRBJ1-5; clone size: many; D gene: NA; V gene: TRBV5-6; CDR3 DNA: TGTGCCAGCAGCTACGGAGATCAGCCCCAGCATTTT; CDR3 protein: CASSYGDQPQHF
J gene: TRBJ2-1; clone size: many; D gene: NA; V gene: TRBV11-2; CDR3 DNA: TGTGCCAGCAGCTTAGATGGGGACAATTACAATGAGCAGTTCTTC; CDR3 protein: CASSLDGDNYNEQFF
J gene: TRBJ1-2; clone size: many; D gene: NA; V gene: TRBV7-8; CDR3 DNA: TGTGCCAGCAGCTTAGAATTAGGGAGACATGGCTACACCTTC; CDR3 protein: CASSLELGRHGYTF
J gene: TRBJ1-2; clone size: NA; D gene: TRBD1; V gene: TRBV9; CDR3 DNA: TGTGCCAGCAGCTCCCGGGACAGATTTAACTATGGCTACACCTTC; CDR3 protein: CASSSRDRFNYGYTF
J gene: TRBJ2-1; clone size: many; D gene: TRBD2; V gene: TRBV12-3/TRBV12-4; CDR3 DNA: TGTGCCAGCACCCCGGGACTAGCGGGAGGACCGAAGATCAATGAGCAGTTCTTC; CDR3 protein: CASTPGLAGGPKINEQFF
J gene: TRBJ1-2; clone size: NA; D gene: NA; V gene: TRBV15; CDR3 DNA: TGTGCCACCAGCAGAGACCCCAGGCCTACTAACTATGGCTACACCTTC; CDR3 protein: CATSRDPRPTNYGYTF
J gene: TRBJ2-1; clone size: many; D gene: TRBD1; V gene: TRBV10-3; CDR3 DNA: TGTGCCATCACTAGACAGGGCGACTACAATGAGCAGTTCTTC; CDR3 protein: CAITRQGDYNEQFF
J gene: TRBJ2-5; clone size: NA; D gene: NA; V gene: TRBV18; CDR3 DNA: TGTGCCAGCTCACCCTCCGGGGGCGGAGGGGAGACCCAGTACTTC; CDR3 protein: CASSPSGGGGETQYF
J gene: TRBJ2-5; clone size: few; D gene: NA; V gene: TRBV5-1; CDR3 DNA: TGCGCCAGCAGGTTCGGTCAGCAAGAGACCCAGTACTTC; CDR3 protein: CASRFGQQETQYF
J gene: TRBJ2-2; clone size: NA; D gene: NA; V gene: TRBV9; CDR3 DNA: TGTGCCAGCAGCCCCTCCGCCGCGACGCTGTTTTTT; CDR3 protein: CASSPSAATLFF
J gene: TRBJ2-1; clone size: many; D gene: TRBD2; V gene: TRBV12-3/TRBV12-4; CDR3 DNA: TGTGCCAGCAGCCTTTTGGGAAGCGGGAGCCAAAATGAGCAGTTCTTC; CDR3 protein: CASSLLGSGSQNEQFF
J gene: TRBJ2-7; clone size: many; D gene: NA; V gene: TRBV10-3; CDR3 DNA: TGTGCCATCAGTGAAGCCTTCTACGAGCAGTACTTC; CDR3 protein: CAISEAFYEQYF
J gene: TRBJ2-5; clone size: few; D gene: TRBD1; V gene: TRBV2; CDR3 DNA: TGTGCCAGCAGTGTGGACAGGGGGCTTGAGACCCAGTACTTC; CDR3 protein: CASSVDRGLETQYF
J gene: TRBJ1-2; clone size: few; D gene: TRBD1; V gene: TRBV15; CDR3 DNA: TGTGCCACCAGCAGAGACCGGACAGGGGGGCCCTATGGCTACACCTTC; CDR3 protein: CATSRDRTGGPYGYTF
J gene: TRBJ2-5; clone size: many; D gene: TRBD1; V gene: TRBV5-6; CDR3 DNA: TGTGCCAGCAGCTTGGTGGGGACAGAGTACCAAGAGACCCAGTACTTC; CDR3 protein: CASSLVGTEYQETQYF
J gene: TRBJ1-2; clone size: many; D gene: TRBD1; V gene: TRBV5-1; CDR3 DNA: TGCGCCAGCAGCTTTCAGCCCGGGACAGGGGTAGGTGGCTACACCTTC; CDR3 protein: CASSFQPGTGVGGYTF
J gene: TRBJ2-3; clone size: NA; D gene: NA; V gene: TRBV20-1; CDR3 DNA: TGCAGTGCTATAGAAACACCGGGGACCCCAGATACGCAGTATTTT; CDR3 protein: CSAIETPGTPDTQYF
J gene: TRBJ2-7; clone size: many; D gene: NA; V gene: TRBV6-1; CDR3 DNA: TGTGCCAGCAGTGAGGGGGCGTGGGAACCCTCCTACGAGCAGTACTTC; CDR3 protein: CASSEGAWEPSYEQYF
J gene: TRBJ1-5; clone size: few; D gene: TRBD1; V gene: TRBV7-9; CDR3 DNA: TGTGCCAGCAGCTGGGCCGGGACAGGGGGCTGGGATTACCTTAATCAGCCCCAGCATTTT; CDR3 protein: CASSWAGTGGWDYLNQPQHF